The 25 T cell receptor beta chains below all came from one sample that was sequenced in a study of blood T cell repertoires in COVID-19. The repertoire was sequenced with immunoSEQ multiplex PCR; TCRdb's copy has only in-frame clones and lacks some. The sample lists approximately 190,000 clones; about 80% were seen once. Material: PBMCs or T cells enriched from blood (not recorded which). The receptors were gathered from a woman aged 55-70 years with acute COVID-19.

The V gene is TRBV5-4, the J gene TRBJ2-5, with TRBD1 as a possible D gene (6 bases). Germline V lookup: CDR1 SGHNT, CDR2 YYREEE (reference sequence). V was cut by 6 bases and J by 1 base, with 13 bases left in between. The CDR3 is made up of 14 amino acids. CDR3 sequence: CASTFKGGQETQYF. The CDR3 DNA reads as TGTGCCAGCACATTTAAAGGGGGCCAAGAGACCCAGTACTTC.

The chain joins TRBV11-3 to TRBJ2-3, with D possibly being TRBD2 (5 bases). The V and J ends lost 1 base and 3 bases respectively, with 20 bases between them. The CDR3 length is 18 residues. Germline CDR1 reads SGHNT; CDR2 reads YENEEA. Written as DNA, the CDR3 is TGTGCCAGCAGCTTAGGGAACTTGATAAGCGGACGAACAGATACGCAGTATTTT. As protein: CASSLGNLISGRTDTQYF.

The rearrangement uses TRBV30 and TRBJ2-5, with 7 bases fitting TRBD2. Germline V lookup: CDR1 GTSNPN, CDR2 SVGIG (reference sequence). Trimming cost V 0 bases and J 0 bases; bases outside gene matches: 10. The CDR3 length is 17 residues. The CDR3 loop reads CAWSVPLLGGYQETQYF. CDR3 nucleotide sequence: TGTGCCTGGAGTGTACCTTTGCTGGGGGGGTACCAAGAGACCCAGTACTTC.

This chain uses TRBV6-2 or TRBV6-3 with TRBJ2-7; maybe TRBD1 (6 bases). Germline assignment: CDR1 MNHEY and CDR2 SVGEGT. CDR3 size: 14 residues. V was cut by 6 bases and J by 2 bases, with 14 bases left in between. DNA of the CDR3: TGTGCCAGCAGCCTCCGACAGGACGCCTACGAGCAGTACTTC. This encodes CASSLRQDAYEQYF.

The sample holds one count of this clone. The chain couples TRBV27 to TRBJ2-1; 9 bases line up with TRBD2. V lost 6 bases to trimming and J lost 1 base; unmatched junction nucleotides: 4. CDR1 and CDR2 from the germline V gene are MNHEY and SMNVEV (reference sequence). The CDR3 length is 15 residues. The CDR3 loop reads CASRLAGASYNEQFF. For the CDR3, the DNA is TGTGCCAGCAGGTTAGCGGGGGCTTCCTACAATGAGCAGTTCTTC.

The chain combines TRBV5-1 with TRBJ2-7; TRBD1 matches 8 bases. Germline assignment: CDR1 SGHRS and CDR2 YFSETQ. Trimming cost V 0 bases and J 7 bases; bases outside gene matches: 6. The CDR3 sequence is 14 residues long. The CDR3 nucleotides are TGCGCCAGCAGCTTGGGACAGGGGACGGGTGAGCAGTACTTC. As protein: CASSLGQGTGEQYF.

The chain employs TRBV7-9 and TRBJ1-2, with TRBD1 matching over 8 bases. With V trimmed by 5 bases and J by 7 bases, 9 bases remained unmatched. In germline, CDR1 is SEHNR, CDR2 FQNEAQ (reference sequence). The CDR3 sequence is 14 residues long. Written as DNA, the CDR3 is TGTGCCAGCAGCGCGTCAGGGGGCGCAGGTGGCTACACCTTC. This translates into CASSASGGAGGYTF.

This clone has only a few counts. This rearrangement joins TRBV14 to TRBJ2-1; D is uncertain. The CDR3 spans 14 residues. Germline values: CDR1 SGHDN, CDR2 FVKESK. V was pared by 0 bases and J by 7 bases, with 10 bases between. The CDR3 coding sequence is TGTGCCAGCAGCCAAGACAATTTCAGGAATGAGCAGTTCTTC. Translating gives CASSQDNFRNEQFF. The full variable domain, completed using reference TRBV14 and TRBJ2-1, is EAGVTQFPSHSVIEKGQTVTLRCDPISGHDNLYWYRRVMGKEIKFLLHFVKESKQDESGMPNNRFLAERTGGTYSTLKVQPAELEDSGVYFCASSQDNFRNEQFFGPGTRLTVL.

The chain is built from TRBV15 and TRBJ1-2; 10 nucleotides align to TRBD1. J lost 7 bases, V lost 5 bases, and 22 bases had no gene match. Germline CDR1 and CDR2: LNHNV and YYDKDF (reference sequence). The CDR3 contains 19 residues. In DNA form, the CDR3 reads TGTGCCACCAGCGGGCCTGTAGAGGGACAGGGGTTTATCTGGTTTGGCTACACCTTC. This sequence encodes CATSGPVEGQGFIWFGYTF.

This sequence joins TRBV4-1 and TRBJ1-1; 9 bases line up with TRBD1. This CDR3 has 15 residues. V dropped 3 bases and J dropped 0; count of bases not matched to a gene: 2. The V gene's germline CDR1 is MGHRA and CDR2 YSYEKL. The CDR3 bases are TGCGCCAGCAGCCAGGGACAGGGTATGAACACTGAAGCTTTCTTT. Residues: CASSQGQGMNTEAFF.

This sequence joins TRBV5-4 and TRBJ1-4, with 8 bases lining up with TRBD1. J was trimmed by 5 bases and V by 1 base; bases with no gene match: 7. Germline V lookup: CDR1 SGHNT, CDR2 YYREEE (reference sequence). CDR3 size: 16 residues. CDR3 in DNA: TGTGCCAGCAGCTTGCAGGGGGCGCGAGGAAATGAAAAACTGTTTTTT. It yields the protein CASSLQGARGNEKLFF.

DNA for the CDR3: TGTGCCAGCAGTTTTGGGGGCTTCTGGGGCTACACCTTC. Protein product: CASSFGGFWGYTF. V gene TRBV27 combines with J gene TRBJ1-2, with D maybe TRBD1 (6 bases). CDR3 length equals 13 residues. Deletions cut 3 bases from V and 8 bases from J, with 13 bases between. From germline, CDR1 is MNHEY and CDR2 SMNVEV (reference sequence).

The chain uses TRBV19 and TRBJ1-5; no firm D call. Germline V gene data show CDR1 as LNHDA and CDR2 as SQIVND (reference sequence). The CDR3 sequence is 15 residues long. V lost 9 bases and J 0 bases, leaving 15 bases between the germline ends. CDR3 sequence reads: CASRTAAYSNQPQHF. The CDR3 DNA is TGTGCCAGCCGAACGGCGGCTTATAGCAATCAGCCCCAGCATTTT.

The chain has TRBV4-3 and TRBJ1-4, with no clear D. The germline V gene has CDR1 LGHNA and CDR2 YSLEER. The CDR3 totals 12 residues. V lost 6 bases, J lost 8 bases, and 10 bases lay in between. Written as DNA, the CDR3 is TGCGCCAGCAGTCTAATGAGCGAAAAACTGTTTTTT. It is translated as CASSLMSEKLFF.

This rearrangement joins TRBV28 to TRBJ1-3, with TRBD1 identical over 10 bases. This CDR3 spans 15 amino acids. Germline values: CDR1 MDHEN, CDR2 SYDVKM. V shed 6 bases and J 2 bases; nucleotides not matched to a gene: 4. CDR3 sequence (DNA): TGTGCCAGCAGCTTTGGGACAGGGGCTGGAAACACCATATATTTT. Protein: CASSFGTGAGNTIYF.

The chain employs TRBV7-2 and TRBJ1-1, with 7 bases that match TRBD1. This CDR3 is 14 amino acids long. The germline gives CDR1 SGHTA, CDR2 FQGNSA. The J segment lost 0 bases and the V segment lost 5 bases, leaving 3 bases of the junction unmatched. The CDR3 sequence is CASSADRLNTEAFF. The CDR3 DNA sequence: TGTGCCAGCAGCGCGGACAGGCTGAACACTGAAGCTTTCTTT.

In this sample, this clone turned up once. The J gene is TRBJ1-5, the V gene TRBV9; a weak D match, TRBD1 (6 bases). The CDR3 consists of 14 residues. Per the germline V gene, CDR1 is SGDLS and CDR2 is YYNGEE. Trimming cost V 2 bases and J 3 bases, with 9 bases left between them. For the CDR3, the DNA is TGTGCCAGCAGCGTTGGACAGCTCAATCAGCCCCAGCATTTT. Protein product: CASSVGQLNQPQHF.

This chain joins TRBV5-1 and TRBJ1-5, with TRBD1 identical over 10 bases. Germline assignment: CDR1 SGHRS and CDR2 YFSETQ. The trim removed 0 bases at V and 2 bases at J, leaving 11 bases unmatched. CDR3 length: 19 amino acids. The CDR3 spells CASSLDPGTGVGGNQPQHF. The CDR3 bases are TGCGCCAGCAGCTTGGATCCCGGGACAGGGGTCGGAGGCAATCAGCCCCAGCATTTT. Looking up the rest from reference TRBV5-1 and TRBJ1-5 gives the full variable domain: KAGVTQTPRYLIKTRGQQVTLSCSPISGHRSVSWYQQTPGQGLQFLFEYFSETQRNKGNFPGRFSGRQFSNSRSEMNVSTLELGDSALYLCASSLDPGTGVGGNQPQHFGDGTRLSIL.

The chain carries TRBV9 and TRBJ2-3; 10 nucleotides agree with TRBD2. V gave up 4 bases and J gave up 1 base; unmatched junction bases: 3. CDR3 length: 15 residues. Germline V CDR1 and CDR2: SGDLS, YYNGEE. The CDR3 spells CASSPGTSGTDTQYF. The CDR3 region has the DNA TGTGCCAGCAGCCCCGGGACTAGCGGCACAGATACGCAGTATTTT. The complete variable domain, with remaining parts taken from reference TRBV9 and TRBJ2-3, reads DSGVTQTPKHLITATGQRVTLRCSPRSGDLSVYWYQQSLDQGLQFLIQYYNGEERAKGNILERFSAQQFPDLHSELNLSSLELGDSALYFCASSPGTSGTDTQYFGPGTRLTVL.

With regard to this clone: At one of its ends the junction is not consistent with the germline gene, which may arise from a read error. The gene calls are TRBV4-3 and TRBJ1-2; 8 nucleotides match TRBD1. Germline lookup yields CDR1 LGHNA and CDR2 YSLEER. CDR3 length equals 18 residues. CDR3 region: CASSEDWLIGQGASGYTF. The CDR3 region has the DNA TGCGCCAGCAGCGAAGATTGGCTAATAGGGCAGGGGGCGTCTGGCTACACCTTC.

This chain connects TRBV5-4 to TRBJ2-7; TRBD2 matches at 9 bases. The CDR3 runs to 14 residues. Trimming took 0 bases from V and 4 from J; bases not matched to a gene: 2. Per the germline V gene, CDR1 is SGHNT and CDR2 is YYREEE (reference sequence). The CDR3 sequence: CASSLETSGYEQYF. The CDR3 DNA sequence: TGTGCCAGCAGCTTGGAGACTAGCGGATACGAGCAGTACTTC.

V and J are TRBV6-2 or TRBV6-3 and TRBJ2-1, with 8 nucleotides matching TRBD1. Germline V lookup: CDR1 MNHEY, CDR2 SVGEGT. V was clipped by 5 bases and J by 10 bases; unmatched bases: 4. The CDR3 totals 12 residues. The CDR3 loop reads CASSLRDREQFF. The CDR3 bases are TGTGCCAGCAGTCTACGGGACAGGGAGCAGTTCTTC.

This chain uses TRBV30 with TRBJ1-6; 9 nucleotides agree with TRBD1. The germline CDR1 and CDR2 sequences are GTSNPN and SVGIG (reference sequence). V lost 4 bases, J lost 8 bases, and 3 bases stayed unmatched. The CDR3 spans 13 residues. CDR3 nucleotides: TGTGCCTGGACGGGACAGGGCGATTCACCCCTCCACTTT. Protein sequence: CAWTGQGDSPLHF.

The chain joins TRBV3-1 (or the pseudogene TRBV3-2) to TRBJ1-6; D may be TRBD1 (5 bases). Trimming removed 0 bases from V and 9 bases from J, with 15 bases in between. The germline gives CDR1 LGHDT, CDR2 YNNKEL (reference sequence). CDR3 length: 16 amino acids. Here the CDR3 DNA reads TGTGCCAGCAGCCAAGATCGGAGGGCAGGGTCTTCACCCCTCCACTTT. Protein sequence: CASSQDRRAGSSPLHF.

The chain combines TRBV5-4 with TRBJ1-4; perhaps TRBD1 as D (5 bases). The germline V gene has CDR1 SGHNT and CDR2 YYREEE (reference sequence). This CDR3 comprises 15 residues. The V end lost 5 bases, the J end lost 0 bases, and 11 bases lay between the germline ends. The DNA of the CDR3 is TGTGCCAGCAGAAATCAGGGCGCAACTAATGAAAAACTGTTTTTT. This gives the protein CASRNQGATNEKLFF. The variable domain in full, with the rest retrieved from reference TRBV5-4 and TRBJ1-4, is ETGVTQSPTHLIKTRGQQVTLRCSSQSGHNTVSWYQQALGQGPQFIFQYYREEENGRGNFPPRFSGLQFPNYSSELNVNALELDDSALYLCASRNQGATNEKLFFGSGTQLSVL.